This TCR beta chain is from a study of blood T cell repertoires in COVID-19. Study as a whole: Nucleic acid was either cDNA or gDNA, and it came from T cells, B-cell-depleted T cells, or PBMCs.

Authors' methods: Amplification of reference gene primers provided the estimated nucleated cell counts. Repertoires were generated with immunoSEQ multiplex PCR, while TCRdb's copy carries only in-frame clones and drops some. V and J calls plus clone size are reproduced from that table; the DNA served to infer D and trimming. Of hundreds of thousands of clones in the sample, 85% to 90% are singletons; the top ten hold around 1.1%. Donors in Cohort 3 who had recovered were those with two negative PCRs, healthcare professional clearance, or resolution of their symptoms. With V trimmed by 4 bases and J by 3 bases, 8 bases remained unmatched. The CDR3 runs to 16 residues. The germline CDR1 and CDR2 sequences are SGHDN and FVKESK.

Sequencing was done on a sample of PBMCs or T cells enriched from blood (not recorded which). The TCR originated in a man aged 25 to 40 who had recovered from COVID-19. The gene calls are TRBV14 and TRBJ2-7; TRBD2 matches 11 bases. The CDR3 region has the DNA TGTGCCAGCAGCCGATACCGACTAGCGGGAAACTACGAGCAGTACTTC. Residues: CASSRYRLAGNYEQYF.